The 21 T cell receptor beta chains below were found in one sample sequenced in a study of T-cell reconstitution after alpha-beta-depleted transplantation in children. The authors prepared the TCRbeta library with unique molecular identifiers. A single record per CDR3 protein comes from TCRdb applying MiXCR to the PCR reads. The repertoire holds approximately 190,000 distinct CDR3 sequences, with approximately 8% as singletons. The starting material was PBMCs, mostly from graft donor cells, obtained 360 days after TCRalphabeta/CD19-depleted stem cell transplant. The receptors were sampled from a male patient aged 2-9 years who had a stem cell transplant for acute myeloid leukemia, so the T cells may come from the graft donor.

In its sample, this clonotype was seen many times. V and J are TRBV6-5 and TRBJ1-6; the D gene is possibly TRBD1 (5 bases). Trimming took off 2 bases at V and 8 bases at J, with 13 bases between the two ends. This CDR3 has 15 residues. CDR1 is MNHEY, CDR2 SVGAGI, per germline. The CDR3 nucleotides read TGTGCCAGCAGTTACAACACAGGTTGGGATTCACCCCTCCACTTT. It specifies CASSYNTGWDSPLHF.

The chain combines TRBV29-1 with TRBJ2-1, with 8 bases matching TRBD2. CDR3 length equals 14 residues. Germline CDR1 is SQVTM and CDR2 is ANQGSEA. The CDR3 DNA reads TGCAGTGATACAGCGGGAGTCGCCTACAATGAGCAGTTCTTC. Translated, it gives CSDTAGVAYNEQFF.

As concerns this clonotype: The junction differs from germline at one of its ends, possibly a read error. The CDR3 DNA follows: TGCTGTGCTAGAGCGCGCGGGACAGGAAATCAGCCCCAGCATTTT. Protein sequence: CCARARGTGNQPQHF. The gene calls are TRBV20-1 and TRBJ1-5, with 8 nucleotides matching TRBD1. Germline V lookup: CDR1 DFQATT, CDR2 SNEGSKA (reference sequence). The CDR3 sequence is 15 residues long.

This clonotype was seen more than once but under ten times. This chain connects TRBV20-1 to TRBJ2-2, with D tentatively TRBD2 (6 bases). This CDR3 is 14 amino acids long. The germline V and J ends were trimmed by 5 bases and 2 bases, with 12 bases remaining between them. Germline lookup yields CDR1 DFQATT and CDR2 SNEGSKA (reference sequence). CDR3 DNA sequence: TGCAGTGCTTCGGGACTCCAAAACACCGGGGAGCTGTTTTTT. It codes for CSASGLQNTGELFF.

The chain links TRBV29-1 to TRBJ2-7; 8 bases align to TRBD1. The CDR3 length is 12 residues. Trimming cost V 7 bases and J 1 base; bases outside gene matches: 3. The germline CDR1 and CDR2 sequences are SQVTM and ANQGSEA. The CDR3 coding sequence is TGCAGCGGACGGACAGGGTCCTACGAGCAGTACTTC. Translated: CSGRTGSYEQYF.

The V and J genes are TRBV20-1 and TRBJ2-5; TRBD2 matches 8 bases. The length of the CDR3 is 14 residues. CDR1 and CDR2 from the germline V gene are DFQATT and SNEGSKA (reference sequence). With V trimmed by 3 bases and J by 6 bases, 9 bases remained unmatched. The CDR3 DNA reads TGCAGTGCTAGTCCTAGCGGGCTAGGGAAGACCCAGTACTTC. Its translation is CSASPSGLGKTQYF.

The table lists this clonotype with a few counts. The gene calls are TRBV20-1 and TRBJ1-1; 11 bases line up with TRBD1. There are 20 residues in the CDR3. Germline V gene data show CDR1 as DFQATT and CDR2 as SNEGSKA (reference sequence). V dropped 6 bases and J dropped 1; count of bases not matched to a gene: 22. CDR3 sequence (DNA): TGCAGTGCCAAGGGAATTCTACTCCGGGACAGGGGGTTAAGGAACACTGAAGCTTTCTTT. Protein sequence: CSAKGILLRDRGLRNTEAFF.

The sample holds many counts of this clonotype. This sequence joins TRBV4-1 and TRBJ1-3; the D gene is possibly TRBD1 (5 bases). The V and J ends lost 4 bases and 3 bases respectively, with 16 bases between them. The germline gives CDR1 MGHRA, CDR2 YSYEKL. The CDR3 has 16 amino acids. The CDR3 is CASSPISGTLGNTIYF. The CDR3 region has the DNA TGCGCCAGCAGCCCCATCTCCGGGACGCTTGGAAACACCATATATTTT.

The chain uses TRBV12-3 or TRBV12-4 and TRBJ2-1; the D gene is possibly TRBD2 (7 bases). The CDR3 consists of 13 residues. V shed 6 bases and J shed 8 bases, with 14 bases lying between them. CDR3 bases: TGTGCCAGCAGCCCCGCGGGGGCGCATGAGCAGTTCTTC. Its translation: CASSPAGAHEQFF.

The V gene is TRBV5-5, the J gene TRBJ1-1, with D possibly being TRBD1 (6 bases). Germline V gene sequence: CDR1 SGHKS, CDR2 YYEKEE (reference sequence). Trimming took 5 bases from V and 0 from J, leaving 11 bases between them. The CDR3 totals 14 residues. The CDR3 protein is CASRKGEVNTEAFF. In DNA form, the CDR3 reads TGTGCCAGCAGGAAGGGGGAGGTGAACACTGAAGCTTTCTTT. The full variable domain, its missing parts supplied by reference TRBV5-5 and TRBJ1-1, is DAGVTQSPTHLIKTRGQQVTLRCSPISGHKSVSWYQQVLGQGPQFIFQYYEKEERGRGNFPDRFSARQFPNYSSELNVNALLLGDSALYLCASRKGEVNTEAFFGQGTRLTVV.

The chain uses TRBV29-1 and TRBJ2-3, with 12 bases that match TRBD2. The CDR3 sequence is 16 residues long. The germline V gene encodes CDR1 SQVTM and CDR2 ANQGSEA. The V segment lost 4 bases and the J segment 6 bases; nucleotides outside the gene matches: 11. The CDR3 here is CSVGRLAGVPRDTQYF. CDR3 coding DNA: TGCAGCGTTGGGCGACTAGCGGGAGTGCCCAGGGATACGCAGTATTTT.

This rearrangement joins TRBV29-1 to TRBJ2-3; 11 bases align to TRBD2. The CDR3 extends over 18 amino acids. With V trimmed by 1 base and J by 0 bases, 9 bases remained unmatched. Germline CDR1 reads SQVTM; CDR2 reads ANQGSEA. CDR3 loop: CSVEGASGRRPSTDTQYF. In DNA form, the CDR3 reads TGCAGCGTTGAAGGGGCTAGCGGGAGGAGGCCTAGCACAGATACGCAGTATTTT.

This clonotype was counted between two and nine times. A junction boundary mismatches the germline segment, possibly from a read error. V gene TRBV12-5 combines with J gene TRBJ1-1; D not resolved. Looked up from germline, CDR1 is LGHNT and CDR2 is FRNRAP. The CDR3 is 14 amino acids. The CDR3 DNA sequence: TGTGCTAGTGGATTGGGAGGCTTGAACACTGAAGCTTTCTTT. It codes for CASGLGGLNTEAFF.

The chain combines TRBV5-1 with TRBJ1-1; possibly TRBD1 for D (6 bases). The germline V gene has CDR1 SGHRS and CDR2 YFSETQ. Trimming removed 4 bases from V and 3 bases from J, with 19 bases in between. This CDR3 region has 16 residues. The CDR3 sequence is CASSAPGGRIDTEAFF. The CDR3 nucleotides read TGCGCCAGCAGCGCCCCCGGGGGGCGAATTGACACTGAAGCTTTCTTT. The complete variable domain, with remaining parts taken from reference TRBV5-1 and TRBJ1-1, reads KAGVTQTPRYLIKTRGQQVTLSCSPISGHRSVSWYQQTPGQGLQFLFEYFSETQRNKGNFPGRFSGRQFSNSRSEMNVSTLELGDSALYLCASSAPGGRIDTEAFFGQGTRLTVV.

This clonotype was found many times. The chain combines TRBV11-2 with TRBJ2-3, with 14 bases identical to TRBD2. The CDR3 has 20 residues. The ends lost 1 base at V and 4 bases at J; junction bases unmatched: 13. Looked up from germline, CDR1 is SGHAT and CDR2 is FQNNGV. The chain's CDR3 is CASSLGLGLAGEEWSDTQYF. As DNA, the CDR3 is TGTGCCAGCAGCTTAGGATTGGGACTAGCGGGAGAAGAATGGTCAGATACGCAGTATTTT.

V usage is TRBV7-6 and J usage is TRBJ1-5; TRBD1 matches at 7 bases. CDR1 and CDR2 (germline): SGHVS, FNYEAQ. V shed 5 bases and J 7 bases; nucleotides not matched to a gene: 14. This CDR3 has 16 residues. DNA of the CDR3: TGTGCCAGCAGCGACTCGACAGGGCGAACGGGACAGCCCCAGCATTTT. This sequence encodes CASSDSTGRTGQPQHF.

The chain employs TRBV25-1 and TRBJ2-3; a weak D match, TRBD2 (5 bases). The length of the CDR3 is 15 residues. The germline V gene has CDR1 MGHDK and CDR2 SYGVNS. V lost 5 bases, J lost 3 bases, and 15 bases lay in between. The CDR3 protein is CASSRQGSLTDTQYF. The DNA for the CDR3 is TGTGCCAGCAGTCGCCAAGGGAGTCTAACAGATACGCAGTATTTT.

The rearrangement joins TRBV19 to TRBJ2-7; D might be TRBD1 (7 bases). CDR3 length: 16 residues. V shed 4 bases and J shed 4 bases, with 20 bases lying between them. Looked up from germline, CDR1 is LNHDA and CDR2 is SQIVND (reference sequence). For the CDR3, the DNA is TGTGCCAGTAGTACCTCGACAGGGAGGATCCCGTACGAGCAGTACTTC. Protein: CASSTSTGRIPYEQYF. Drawing the rest from reference TRBV19 and TRBJ2-7, the complete variable domain is DGGITQSPKYLFRKEGQNVTLSCEQNLNHDAMYWYRQDPGQGLRLIYYSQIVNDFQKGDIAEGYSVSREKKESFPLTVTSAQKNPTAFYLCASSTSTGRIPYEQYFGPGTRLTVT.

In its sample, this clonotype was seen many times. This chain uses TRBV12-3 or TRBV12-4 with TRBJ2-1, with D tentatively TRBD2 (6 bases). The CDR3 runs to 15 residues. The germline V and J ends were trimmed by 2 bases and 4 bases, with 12 bases remaining between them. The CDR3: CASSLRREFYNEQFF. The DNA for the CDR3 is TGTGCCAGCAGTTTACGGCGGGAATTTTACAATGAGCAGTTCTTC.

The chain has TRBV20-1 and TRBJ2-3, with D perhaps matching TRBD2 (6 bases). V was pared by 1 base and J by 5 bases, with 10 bases between. The CDR3 extends over 13 amino acids. In germline, CDR1 is DFQATT, CDR2 SNEGSKA (reference sequence). CDR3 amino acids: CSARAGALDTQYF. For the CDR3, the DNA is TGCAGTGCTAGAGCGGGAGCGTTAGATACGCAGTATTTT.

The chain recombines TRBV14 with TRBJ2-7; TRBD1 agrees at 9 bases. With 4 bases clipped from V and 4 bases from J, the junction kept 2 bases outside the gene matches. The CDR3 extends over 13 amino acids. Germline CDR1 reads SGHDN; CDR2 reads FVKESK. In nucleotides, the CDR3 is TGTGCCAGCAGCCGTGGACAGGGGTACGAGCAGTACTTC. Its translation is CASSRGQGYEQYF.